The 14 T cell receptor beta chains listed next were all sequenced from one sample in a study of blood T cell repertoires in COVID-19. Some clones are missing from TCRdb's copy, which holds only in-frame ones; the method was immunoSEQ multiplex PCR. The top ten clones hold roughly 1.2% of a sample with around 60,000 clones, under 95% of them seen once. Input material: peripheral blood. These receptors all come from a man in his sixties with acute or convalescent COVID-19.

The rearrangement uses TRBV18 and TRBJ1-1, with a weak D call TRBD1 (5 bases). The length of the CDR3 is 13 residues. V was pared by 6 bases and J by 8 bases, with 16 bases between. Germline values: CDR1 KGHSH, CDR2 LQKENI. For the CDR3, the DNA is TGTGCCAGCTCCCCGGGCGACAGACGAGAAGCTTTCTTT. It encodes CASSPGDRREAFF. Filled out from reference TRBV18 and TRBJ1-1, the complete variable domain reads NAGVMQNPRHLVRRRGQEARLRCSPMKGHSHVYWYRQLPEEGLKFMVYLQKENIIDESGMPKERFSAEFPKEGPSILRIQQVVRGDSAAYFCASSPGDRREAFFGQGTRLTVV.

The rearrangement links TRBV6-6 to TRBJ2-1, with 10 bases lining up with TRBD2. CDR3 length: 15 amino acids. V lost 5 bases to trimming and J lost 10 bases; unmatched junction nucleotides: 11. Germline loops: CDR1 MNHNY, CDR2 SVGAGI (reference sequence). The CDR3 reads CASSRAGGLSWEQFF. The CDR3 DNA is TGTGCCAGCAGTCGAGCGGGGGGGCTTTCGTGGGAGCAGTTCTTC.

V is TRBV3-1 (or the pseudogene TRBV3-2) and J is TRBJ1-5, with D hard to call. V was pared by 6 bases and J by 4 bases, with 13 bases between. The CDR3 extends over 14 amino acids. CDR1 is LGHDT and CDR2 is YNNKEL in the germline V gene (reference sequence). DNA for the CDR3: TGTGCCAGCAGTACCGGGGTCTTGAATCAGCCCCAGCATTTT. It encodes CASSTGVLNQPQHF.

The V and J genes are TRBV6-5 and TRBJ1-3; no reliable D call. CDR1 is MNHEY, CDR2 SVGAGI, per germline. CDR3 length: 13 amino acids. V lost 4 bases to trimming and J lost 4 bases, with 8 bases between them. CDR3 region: CASSSPSGNTIYF. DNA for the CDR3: TGTGCCAGCAGTTCTCCCTCCGGAAACACCATATATTTT.

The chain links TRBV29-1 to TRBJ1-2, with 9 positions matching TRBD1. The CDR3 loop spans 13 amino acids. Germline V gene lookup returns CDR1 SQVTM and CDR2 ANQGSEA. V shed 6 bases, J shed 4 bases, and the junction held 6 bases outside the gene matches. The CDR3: CSVLDRGSYGYTF. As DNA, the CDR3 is TGCAGCGTCCTGGACAGGGGAAGCTATGGCTACACCTTC.

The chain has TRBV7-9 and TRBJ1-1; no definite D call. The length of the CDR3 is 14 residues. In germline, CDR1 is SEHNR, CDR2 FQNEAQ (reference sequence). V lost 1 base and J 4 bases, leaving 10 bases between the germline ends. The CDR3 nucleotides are TGTGCCAGCAGCTTAGGCCAGCGGATCACTGAAGCTTTCTTT. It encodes CASSLGQRITEAFF.

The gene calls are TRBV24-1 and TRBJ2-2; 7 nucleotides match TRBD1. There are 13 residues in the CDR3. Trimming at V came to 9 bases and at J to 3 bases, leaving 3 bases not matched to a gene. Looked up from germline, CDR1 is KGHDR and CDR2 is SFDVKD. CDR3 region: CATQGQYTGELFF. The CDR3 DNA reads TGTGCCACCCAGGGACAGTACACCGGGGAGCTGTTTTTT.

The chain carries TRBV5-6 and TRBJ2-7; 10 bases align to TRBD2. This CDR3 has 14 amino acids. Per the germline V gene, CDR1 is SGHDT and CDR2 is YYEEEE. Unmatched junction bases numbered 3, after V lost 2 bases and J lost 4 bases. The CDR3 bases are TGTGCCAGCAGCTTTAGCGGGGGGCGATACGAGCAGTACTTC. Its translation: CASSFSGGRYEQYF.

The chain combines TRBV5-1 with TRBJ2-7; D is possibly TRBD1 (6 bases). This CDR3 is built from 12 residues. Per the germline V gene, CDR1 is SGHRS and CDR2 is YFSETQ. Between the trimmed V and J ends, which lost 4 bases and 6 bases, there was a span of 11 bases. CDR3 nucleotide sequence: TGCGCCAGCAGCCTCCCAGGGGTCGAGCAGTACTTC. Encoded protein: CASSLPGVEQYF.

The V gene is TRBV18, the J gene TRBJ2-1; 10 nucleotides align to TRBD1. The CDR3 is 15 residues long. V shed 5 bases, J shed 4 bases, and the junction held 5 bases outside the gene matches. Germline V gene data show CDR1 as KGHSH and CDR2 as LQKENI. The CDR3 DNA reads TGTGCCAGCTCATCCGGGACAGGGGTTTACAATGAGCAGTTCTTC. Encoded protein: CASSSGTGVYNEQFF.

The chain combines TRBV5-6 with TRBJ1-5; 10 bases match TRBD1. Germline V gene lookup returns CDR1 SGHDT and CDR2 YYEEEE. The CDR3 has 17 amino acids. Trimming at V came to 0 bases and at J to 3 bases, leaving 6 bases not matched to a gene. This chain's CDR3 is CASSLARDRGYNQPQHF. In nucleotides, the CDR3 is TGTGCCAGCAGCTTGGCCAGGGACAGGGGTTACAATCAGCCCCAGCATTTT.

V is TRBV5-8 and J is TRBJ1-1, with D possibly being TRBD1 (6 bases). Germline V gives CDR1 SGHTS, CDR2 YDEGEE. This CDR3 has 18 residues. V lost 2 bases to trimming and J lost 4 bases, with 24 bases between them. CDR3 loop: CASSLILVGGATGTEAFF. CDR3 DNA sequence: TGTGCCAGCAGCTTAATCTTAGTAGGGGGGGCAACGGGCACTGAAGCTTTCTTT. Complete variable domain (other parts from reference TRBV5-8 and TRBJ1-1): EAGVTQSPTHLIKTRGQQATLRCSPISGHTSVYWYQQALGLGLQFLLWYDEGEERNRGNFPPRFSGRQFPNYSSELNVNALELEDSALYLCASSLILVGGATGTEAFFGQGTRLTVV.

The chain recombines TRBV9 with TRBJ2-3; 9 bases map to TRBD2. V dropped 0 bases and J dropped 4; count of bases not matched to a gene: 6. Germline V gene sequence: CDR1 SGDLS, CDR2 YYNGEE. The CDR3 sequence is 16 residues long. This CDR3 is CASSVDGGGAADTQYF. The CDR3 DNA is TGTGCCAGCAGCGTAGACGGCGGGGGGGCCGCAGATACGCAGTATTTT. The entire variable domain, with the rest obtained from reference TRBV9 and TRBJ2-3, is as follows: DSGVTQTPKHLITATGQRVTLRCSPRSGDLSVYWYQQSLDQGLQFLIQYYNGEERAKGNILERFSAQQFPDLHSELNLSSLELGDSALYFCASSVDGGGAADTQYFGPGTRLTVL.

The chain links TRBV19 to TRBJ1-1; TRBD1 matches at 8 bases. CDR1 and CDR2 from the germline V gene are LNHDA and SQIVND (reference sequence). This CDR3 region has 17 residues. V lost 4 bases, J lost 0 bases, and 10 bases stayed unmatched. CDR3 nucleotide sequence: TGTGCCAGTAGTAGACGCCCCGGACAGGGCATGAACACTGAAGCTTTCTTT. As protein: CASSRRPGQGMNTEAFF.